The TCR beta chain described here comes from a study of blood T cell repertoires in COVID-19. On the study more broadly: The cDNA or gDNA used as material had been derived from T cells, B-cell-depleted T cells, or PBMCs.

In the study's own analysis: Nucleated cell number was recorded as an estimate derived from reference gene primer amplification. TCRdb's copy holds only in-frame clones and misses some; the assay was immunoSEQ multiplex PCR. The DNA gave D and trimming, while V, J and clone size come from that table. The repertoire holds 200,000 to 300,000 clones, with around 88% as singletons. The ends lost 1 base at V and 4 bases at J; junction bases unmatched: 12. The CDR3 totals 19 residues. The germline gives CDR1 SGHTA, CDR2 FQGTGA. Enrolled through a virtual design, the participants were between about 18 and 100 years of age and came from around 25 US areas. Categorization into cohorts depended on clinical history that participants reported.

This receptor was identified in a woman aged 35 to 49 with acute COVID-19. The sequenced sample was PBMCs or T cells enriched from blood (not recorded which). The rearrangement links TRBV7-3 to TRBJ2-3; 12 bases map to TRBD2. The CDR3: CASSLRASASGRASDTQYF. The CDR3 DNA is TGTGCCAGCAGCTTAAGGGCTTCGGCTAGCGGGAGGGCCTCAGATACGCAGTATTTT.